This T cell receptor (beta chain) was sequenced during a study of cytomegalovirus exposure and HLA in healthy donors. Study at large: One earlier analysis, a look at 180 million or so T cells, found some 120 million unique TCR beta sequences. Clustering assigned 81% of the roughly 400 genotyped donors to the Caucasian-associated ancestry cluster.

Of note for this clone: The antigen is unknown.

PCR used 60 Vbeta primers and 13 Jbeta primers. Data came from immunoSEQ multiplex PCR; TCRdb stores just in-frame clones and leaves some out. Of fewer than 140,000 clones in the sample, 75% were seen once. Findings of the study overall: It was reportedly the case that the classifier diagnosed cytomegalovirus status with high specificity and sensitivity.

The junction had 1 base not matched to a gene; V was cut back by 2 bases and J by 1 base. Germline V CDR1 and CDR2: KGHSH, LQKENI. This CDR3 has 14 amino acids. Sequencing used PBMCs. The origin of this receptor is a man aged 40-50 years in good health and CMV-seronegative. V gene TRBV18 combines with J gene TRBJ1-2; 7 positions match TRBD1. The CDR3 DNA is TGTGCCAGCTCACCAGGGGACAGTAACTATGGCTACACCTTC. This encodes CASSPGDSNYGYTF.